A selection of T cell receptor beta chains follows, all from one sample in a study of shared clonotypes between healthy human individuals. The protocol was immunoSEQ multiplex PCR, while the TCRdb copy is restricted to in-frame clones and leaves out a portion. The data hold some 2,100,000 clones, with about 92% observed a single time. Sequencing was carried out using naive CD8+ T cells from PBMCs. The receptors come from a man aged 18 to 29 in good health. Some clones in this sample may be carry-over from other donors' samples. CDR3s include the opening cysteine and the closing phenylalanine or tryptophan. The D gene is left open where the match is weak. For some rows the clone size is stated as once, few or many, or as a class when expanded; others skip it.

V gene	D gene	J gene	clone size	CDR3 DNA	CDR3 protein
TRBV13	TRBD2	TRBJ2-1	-	TGTGCCAGCAGCTCCCCCTCCCTAGCGGAGGGCCATGAGCAGTTCTTC	CASSSPSLAEGHEQFF
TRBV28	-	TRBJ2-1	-	TGTGCCAGCAGTCGTGAGGGCCCGTGGAATGAGCAGTTCTTC	CASSREGPWNEQFF
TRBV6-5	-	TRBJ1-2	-	TGTGCCAGCAGTTCCCCCGGCCCGGGAGGGTATGGCTACACCTTC	CASSSPGPGGYGYTF
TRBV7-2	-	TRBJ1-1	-	TGTGCCAGCAGCCCCCTTTTGGGGGAAGATTTCTTT	CASSPLLGEDFF
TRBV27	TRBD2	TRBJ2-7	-	TGTGCCAGCAGCCCCCAGGCGGGAGGGGTAATGTACGAGCAGTACTTC	CASSPQAGGVMYEQYF
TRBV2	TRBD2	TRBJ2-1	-	TGTGCCAGAACCGGGACTAGCGGGAGCATTAACAATGAGCAGTTCTTC	CARTGTSGSINNEQFF
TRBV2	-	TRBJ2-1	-	TGTGCCAGCGGCGGAGGGCCTAACAATGAGCAGTTCTTC	CASGGGPNNEQFF
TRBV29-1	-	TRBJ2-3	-	TGCAGCGTTGTTGGTAGGGGTTCTAGCACAGATACGCAGTATTTT	CSVVGRGSSTDTQYF
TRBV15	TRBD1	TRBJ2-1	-	TGTGCCACCAGCAGAGCTCCGGGACAGGGGCCCGATGAGCAGTTCTTC	CATSRAPGQGPDEQFF
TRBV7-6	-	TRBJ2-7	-	TGTGCCAGCAGCTTTGGGGCCGCCGAGCAGTACTTC	CASSFGAAEQYF
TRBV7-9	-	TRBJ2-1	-	TGTGCCAGCAGATCAGGGGTCCCGGCACCCTACAATGAGCAGTTCTTC	CASRSGVPAPYNEQFF
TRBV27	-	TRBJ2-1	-	TGTGCCAGCAGCCCGCTACGAAGGGAGGATGAGCAGTTCTTC	CASSPLRREDEQFF
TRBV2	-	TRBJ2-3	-	TGTGCCAGCACCCCCGGGGATCTTCGCACAGATACGCAGTATTTT	CASTPGDLRTDTQYF
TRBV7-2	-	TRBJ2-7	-	TGTGCCAGCAGCCACCGCCCCTCCTACGAGCAGTACTTC	CASSHRPSYEQYF
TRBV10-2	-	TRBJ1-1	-	TGCGCCAGCAGTCCCCCGGGGCTCGGCACTGAAGCTTTCTTT	CASSPPGLGTEAFF
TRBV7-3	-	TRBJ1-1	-	TGTGCCAGCAGCTTCGGGGGCAGTGGAGCTTTCTTT	CASSFGGSGAFF
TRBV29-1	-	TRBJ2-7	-	TGCAGCGTACTCGATCAGGGGGGCTACGAGCAGTACTTC	CSVLDQGGYEQYF
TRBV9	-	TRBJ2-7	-	TGTGCCAGCAGCCCGAGGAGACAGACTTCCTACGAGCAGTACTTC	CASSPRRQTSYEQYF
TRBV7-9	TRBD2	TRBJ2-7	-	TGTGCCAGCAGCTCGGGACTAGCGGGAGGCTACGAGCAGTACTTC	CASSSGLAGGYEQYF
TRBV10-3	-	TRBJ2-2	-	TGTGCCCCAACCGGGGCGCGGTACGGGTTGACCGGGGAGCTGTTTTTT	CAPTGARYGLTGELFF
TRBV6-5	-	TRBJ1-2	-	TGTGCCAGCAGTTATACAGCGGGGGGGGAATATGGCTACACCTTC	CASSYTAGGEYGYTF
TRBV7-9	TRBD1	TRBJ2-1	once	TGTGCCAGCAGCAAGACAGGGGGGCCCTACAATGAGCAGTTCTTC	CASSKTGGPYNEQFF
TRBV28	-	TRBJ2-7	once	TGTGCCAGCAGGATCTCAAATCGCGTTGGGGGGCGCTCCTACGAGCAGTACTTC	CASRISNRVGGRSYEQYF
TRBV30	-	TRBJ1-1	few	TGTGCCTGTAGACCCGGGGTCACTGAAGCTTTCTTT	CACRPGVTEAFF
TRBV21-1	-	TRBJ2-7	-	TGTGCCAGCAGCAGCGGGACAGACTACGAGCAGTACTTC	CASSSGTDYEQYF
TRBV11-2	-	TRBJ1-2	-	TGTGCCAGCAGCTTAGAGAGGTCTTCCTATGGCTACACCTTC	CASSLERSSYGYTF
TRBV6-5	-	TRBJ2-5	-	TGTGCCAGCAGTGCCCGGACTACGGTCCAAGAGACCCAGTACTTC	CASSARTTVQETQYF
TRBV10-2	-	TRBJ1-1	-	TGCGCCAGCAGGGCCGGGACGGCGAACACTGAAGCTTTCTTT	CASRAGTANTEAFF
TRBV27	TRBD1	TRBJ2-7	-	TGTGCCAGCAGCACAAGACAGACAGGGAACTACGAGCAGTACTTC	CASSTRQTGNYEQYF
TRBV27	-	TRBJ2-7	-	TGTGCCAGCAGTCCCCGCCCCTTCTACGAGCAGTACTTC	CASSPRPFYEQYF
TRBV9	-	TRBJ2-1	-	TGTGCCAGCAGCGCATGGAACAATGAGCAGTTCTTC	CASSAWNNEQFF
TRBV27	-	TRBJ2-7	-	TGTGCCAGCAGTTTCTACCCGACAAAAACAGGGTTCGGCGAGCAGTACTTC	CASSFYPTKTGFGEQYF
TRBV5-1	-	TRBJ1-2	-	TGCGCCAGCAGCTTGTTGTCCTACACCTTC	CASSLLSYTF
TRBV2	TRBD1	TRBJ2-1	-	TGTGCCAGCAGTGAAAGGGGGGACAGGGTTTCCAATGAGCAGTTCTTC	CASSERGDRVSNEQFF
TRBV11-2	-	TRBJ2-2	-	TGTGCCAGCAGCTTAGGCAGATTCACCGGGGAGCTGTTTTTT	CASSLGRFTGELFF
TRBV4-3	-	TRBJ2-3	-	TGCGCCAGCAGCCAAGATCGGGGGAGCTACACAGATACGCAGTATTTT	CASSQDRGSYTDTQYF
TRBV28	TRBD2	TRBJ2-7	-	TGTGCCAGCAGTACCCGACTAGCGGGAGTTCCCTACGAGCAGTACTTC	CASSTRLAGVPYEQYF
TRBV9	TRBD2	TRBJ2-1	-	TGTGCCAGCAGCGTAGTAGCGGGAGGGTACAATGAGCAGTTCTTC	CASSVVAGGYNEQFF
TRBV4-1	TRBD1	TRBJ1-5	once	TGCGCCAGCAGCCAGGAGACAGGGAGCAATCAGCCCCAGCATTTT	CASSQETGSNQPQHF
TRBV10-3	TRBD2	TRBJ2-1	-	TGTGCCATCAGAGAACCAGCGGGGCCAAGGGACAATGAGCAGTTCTTC	CAIREPAGPRDNEQFF
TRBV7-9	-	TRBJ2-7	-	TGTGCCAGCAGCCTCCCAGACACCAATGACTGCGAGCAGTACTTC	CASSLPDTNDCEQYF
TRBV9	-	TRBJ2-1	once	TGTGCCAGCAGCGGCGGCAATGAGCAGTTCTTC	CASSGGNEQFF
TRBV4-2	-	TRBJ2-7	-	TGTGCCAGCAGCCAGGCCGGGACTCTGGATGAGCAGTACTTC	CASSQAGTLDEQYF
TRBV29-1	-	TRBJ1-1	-	TGCAGCGTTGAAGATCGGGTCGGCCCGAAGAGGTTGAACACTGAAGCTTTCTTT	CSVEDRVGPKRLNTEAFF
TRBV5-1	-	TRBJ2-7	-	TGCGCCAGCAGCTTGCCCCGCAATCACGGTACTAGCGAGCAGTACTTC	CASSLPRNHGTSEQYF
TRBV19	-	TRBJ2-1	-	TGTGCCAGTAGTATGGTTCAGGGATCCTACAATGAGCAGTTCTTC	CASSMVQGSYNEQFF
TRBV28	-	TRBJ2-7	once	TGTGCCAGCAGTTTATCACAGTCCTACGAGCAGTACTTC	CASSLSQSYEQYF
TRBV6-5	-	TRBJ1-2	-	TGTGCCAGCAGTTACTCAACGGCGTATGGCTACACCTTC	CASSYSTAYGYTF
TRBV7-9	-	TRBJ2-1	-	TGTGCCAGCCGGATCGGGGGCAGCTCCTACAATGAGCAGTTCTTC	CASRIGGSSYNEQFF
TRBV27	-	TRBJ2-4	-	TGTGCCAGCTCACCCACAGGCTTAGCCAAAAACATTCAGTACTTC	CASSPTGLAKNIQYF
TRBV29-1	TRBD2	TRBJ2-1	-	TGCAGCGTTGAAGGCCTAGCGGGAGCCCCGAGCTCCTACAATGAGCAGTTCTTC	CSVEGLAGAPSSYNEQFF
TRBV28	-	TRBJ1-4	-	TGTGCCAGCAGGGACAGACTCCGGGGTGAAAAACTGTTTTTT	CASRDRLRGEKLFF
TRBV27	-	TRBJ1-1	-	TGTGCCAGCAGTTTGGGTGGTGTGAACACTGAAGCTTTCTTT	CASSLGGVNTEAFF
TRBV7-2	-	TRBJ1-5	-	TGTGCCAGCAGCTTAGTTAGGGGGTCCAATCAGCCCCAGCATTTT	CASSLVRGSNQPQHF
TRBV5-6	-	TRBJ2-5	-	TGTGCCAGCAGCTTGGACGAAACTTGGTCTGGAGAGACCCAGTACTTC	CASSLDETWSGETQYF
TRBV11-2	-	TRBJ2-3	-	TGTGCCAGCAGCTTCATGGCGGGATCTACAGATACGCAGTATTTT	CASSFMAGSTDTQYF
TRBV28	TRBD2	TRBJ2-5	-	TGTGCCAGCAGTTTATTGAGGCTAGCGGGAGGTTCGGAAGAGACCCAGTACTTC	CASSLLRLAGGSEETQYF
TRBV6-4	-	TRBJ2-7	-	TGTGCCAGCAGAGCGGGTGGTGCCTACGAGCAGTACTTC	CASRAGGAYEQYF
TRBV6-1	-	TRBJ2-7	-	TGTGCCACCACCCAAGGGGCTTACGAGCAGTACTTC	CATTQGAYEQYF